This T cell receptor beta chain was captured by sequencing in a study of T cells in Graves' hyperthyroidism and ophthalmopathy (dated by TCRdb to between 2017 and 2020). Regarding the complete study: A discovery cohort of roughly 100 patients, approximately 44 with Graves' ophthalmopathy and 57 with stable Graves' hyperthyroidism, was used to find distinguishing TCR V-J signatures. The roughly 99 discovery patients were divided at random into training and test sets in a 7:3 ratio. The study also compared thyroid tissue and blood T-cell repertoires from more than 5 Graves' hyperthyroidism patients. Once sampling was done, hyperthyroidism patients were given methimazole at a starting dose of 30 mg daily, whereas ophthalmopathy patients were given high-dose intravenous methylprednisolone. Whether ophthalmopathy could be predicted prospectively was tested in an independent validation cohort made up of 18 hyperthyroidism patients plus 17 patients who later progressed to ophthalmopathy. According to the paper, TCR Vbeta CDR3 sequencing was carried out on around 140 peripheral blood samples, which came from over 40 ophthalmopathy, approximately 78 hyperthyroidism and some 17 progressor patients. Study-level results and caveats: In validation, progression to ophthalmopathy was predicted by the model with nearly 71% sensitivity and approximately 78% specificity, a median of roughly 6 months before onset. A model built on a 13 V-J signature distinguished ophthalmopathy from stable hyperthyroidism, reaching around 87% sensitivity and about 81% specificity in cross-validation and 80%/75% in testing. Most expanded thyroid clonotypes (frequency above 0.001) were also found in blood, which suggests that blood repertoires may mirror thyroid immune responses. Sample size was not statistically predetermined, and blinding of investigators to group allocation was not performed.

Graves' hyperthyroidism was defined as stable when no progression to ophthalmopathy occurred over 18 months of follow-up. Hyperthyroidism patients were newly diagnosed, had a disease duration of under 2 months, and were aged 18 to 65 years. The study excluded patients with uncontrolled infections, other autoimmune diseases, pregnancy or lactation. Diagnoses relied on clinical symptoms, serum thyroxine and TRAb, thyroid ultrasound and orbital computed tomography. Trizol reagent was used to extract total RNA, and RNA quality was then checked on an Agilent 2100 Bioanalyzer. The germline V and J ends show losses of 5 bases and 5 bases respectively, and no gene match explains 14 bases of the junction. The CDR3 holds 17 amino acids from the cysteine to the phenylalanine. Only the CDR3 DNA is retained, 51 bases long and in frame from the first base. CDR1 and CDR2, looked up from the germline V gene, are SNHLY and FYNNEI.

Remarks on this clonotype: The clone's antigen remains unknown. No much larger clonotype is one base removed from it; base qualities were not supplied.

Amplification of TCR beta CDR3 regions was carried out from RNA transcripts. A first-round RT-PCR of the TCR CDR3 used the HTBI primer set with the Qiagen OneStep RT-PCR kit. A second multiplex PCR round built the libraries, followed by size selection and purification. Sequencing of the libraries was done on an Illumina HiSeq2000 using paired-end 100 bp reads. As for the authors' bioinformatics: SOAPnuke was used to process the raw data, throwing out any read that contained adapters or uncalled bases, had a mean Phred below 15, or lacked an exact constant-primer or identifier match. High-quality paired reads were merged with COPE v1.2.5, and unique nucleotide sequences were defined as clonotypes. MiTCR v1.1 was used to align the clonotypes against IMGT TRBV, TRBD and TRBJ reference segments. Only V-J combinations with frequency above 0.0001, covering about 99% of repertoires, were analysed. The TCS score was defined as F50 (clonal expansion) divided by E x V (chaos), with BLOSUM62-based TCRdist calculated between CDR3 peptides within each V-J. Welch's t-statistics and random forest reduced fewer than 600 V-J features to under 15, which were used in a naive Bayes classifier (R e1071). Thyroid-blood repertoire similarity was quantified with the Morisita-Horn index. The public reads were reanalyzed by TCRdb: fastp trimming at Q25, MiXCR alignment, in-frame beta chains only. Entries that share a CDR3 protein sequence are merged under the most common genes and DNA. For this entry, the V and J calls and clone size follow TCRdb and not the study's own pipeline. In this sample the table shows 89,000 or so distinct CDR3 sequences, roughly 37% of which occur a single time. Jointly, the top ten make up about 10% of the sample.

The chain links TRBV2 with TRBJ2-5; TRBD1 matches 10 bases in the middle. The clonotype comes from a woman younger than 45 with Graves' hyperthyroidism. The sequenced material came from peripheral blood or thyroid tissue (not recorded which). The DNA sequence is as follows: TGTGCCAGCAGTCGCCGGGACAGGGGTATCACCGGGGAGACCCAGTACTTC. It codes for CASSRRDRGITGETQYF.